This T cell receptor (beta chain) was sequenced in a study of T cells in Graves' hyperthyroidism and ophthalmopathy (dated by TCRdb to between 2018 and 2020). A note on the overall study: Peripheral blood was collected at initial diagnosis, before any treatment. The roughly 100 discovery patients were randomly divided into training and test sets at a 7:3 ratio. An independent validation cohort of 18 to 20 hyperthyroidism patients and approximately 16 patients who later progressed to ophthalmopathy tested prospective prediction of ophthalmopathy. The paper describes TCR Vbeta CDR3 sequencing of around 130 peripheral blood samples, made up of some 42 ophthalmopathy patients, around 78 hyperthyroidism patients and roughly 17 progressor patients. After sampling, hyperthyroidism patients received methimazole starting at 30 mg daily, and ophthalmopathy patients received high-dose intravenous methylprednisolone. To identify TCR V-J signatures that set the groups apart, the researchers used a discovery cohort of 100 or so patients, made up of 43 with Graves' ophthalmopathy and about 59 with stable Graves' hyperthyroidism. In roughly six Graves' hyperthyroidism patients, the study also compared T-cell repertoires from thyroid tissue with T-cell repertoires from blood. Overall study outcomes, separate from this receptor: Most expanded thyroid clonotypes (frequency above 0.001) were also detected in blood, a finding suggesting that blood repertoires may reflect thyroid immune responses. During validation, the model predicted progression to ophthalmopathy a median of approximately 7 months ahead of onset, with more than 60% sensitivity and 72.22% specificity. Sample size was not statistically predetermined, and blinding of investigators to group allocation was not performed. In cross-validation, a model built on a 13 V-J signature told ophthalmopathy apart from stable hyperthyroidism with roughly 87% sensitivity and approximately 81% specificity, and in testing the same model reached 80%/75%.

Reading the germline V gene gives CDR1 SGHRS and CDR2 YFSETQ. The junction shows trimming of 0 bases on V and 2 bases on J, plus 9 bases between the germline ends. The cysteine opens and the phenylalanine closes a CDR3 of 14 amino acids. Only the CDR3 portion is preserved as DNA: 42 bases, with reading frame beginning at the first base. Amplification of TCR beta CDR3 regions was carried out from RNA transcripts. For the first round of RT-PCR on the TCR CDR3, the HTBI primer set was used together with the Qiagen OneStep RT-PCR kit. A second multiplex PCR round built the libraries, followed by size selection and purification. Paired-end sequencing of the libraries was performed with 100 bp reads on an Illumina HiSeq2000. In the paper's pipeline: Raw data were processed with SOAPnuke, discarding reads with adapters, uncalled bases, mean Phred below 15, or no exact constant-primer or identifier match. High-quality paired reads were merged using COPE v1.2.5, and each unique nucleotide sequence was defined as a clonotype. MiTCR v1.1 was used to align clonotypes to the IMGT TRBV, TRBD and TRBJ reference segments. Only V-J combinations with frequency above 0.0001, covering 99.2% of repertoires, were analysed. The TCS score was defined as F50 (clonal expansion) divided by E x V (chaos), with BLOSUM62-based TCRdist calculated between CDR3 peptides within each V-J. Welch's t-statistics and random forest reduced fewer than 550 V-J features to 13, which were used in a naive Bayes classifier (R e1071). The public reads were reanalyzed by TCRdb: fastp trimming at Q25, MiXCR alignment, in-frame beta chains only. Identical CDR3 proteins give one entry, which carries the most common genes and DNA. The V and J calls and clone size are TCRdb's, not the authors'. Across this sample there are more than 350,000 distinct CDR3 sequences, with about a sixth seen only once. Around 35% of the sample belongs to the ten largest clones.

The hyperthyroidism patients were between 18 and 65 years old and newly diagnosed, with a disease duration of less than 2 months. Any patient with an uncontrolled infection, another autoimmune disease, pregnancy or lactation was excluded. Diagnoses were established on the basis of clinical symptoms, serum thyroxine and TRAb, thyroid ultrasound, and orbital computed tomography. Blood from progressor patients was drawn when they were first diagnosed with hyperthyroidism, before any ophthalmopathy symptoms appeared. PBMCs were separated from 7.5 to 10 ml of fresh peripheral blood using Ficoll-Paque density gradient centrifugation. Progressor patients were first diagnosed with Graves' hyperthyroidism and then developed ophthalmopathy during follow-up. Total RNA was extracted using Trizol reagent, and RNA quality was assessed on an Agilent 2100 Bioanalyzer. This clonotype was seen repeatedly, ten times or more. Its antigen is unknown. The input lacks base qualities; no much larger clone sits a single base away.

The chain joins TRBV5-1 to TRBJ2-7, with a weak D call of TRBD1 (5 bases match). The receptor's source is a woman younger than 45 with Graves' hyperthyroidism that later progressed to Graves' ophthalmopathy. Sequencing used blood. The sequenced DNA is TGCGCCAGCAGCTTGGAAGACAGCGCCTACGAGCAGTACTTC. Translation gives CASSLEDSAYEQYF.